At least ten counts were recorded for the clone carrying this T cell receptor (beta chain). Antigen: not known. Building the TCR beta libraries relied on iRepertoire HTBI primers, and CDR3 regions underwent Arm-PCR. MiXCR, run by TCRdb on the multiplex PCR reads, gives a single entry per CDR3 protein. The sample lists hundreds of thousands of distinct CDR3 sequences; 15% were seen once. This sample was included in a study of regulatory T cells in long-lasting Graves disease. For the study at large: Antithyroid drugs had been taken under 3 months by newly diagnosed Graves' patients.

Time point described: newly diagnosed GD, antithyroid drugs for less than 3 months. PBMC-derived RNA was used for the TCR library. Study results and limitations: Limited samples may have lowered accuracy.

Germline V gene data show CDR1 as GTSNPN and CDR2 as SVGIG (reference sequence). This CDR3 region has 11 residues. The germline V and J ends were trimmed by 4 bases and 6 bases, with 8 bases remaining between them. The same sample was also used in a study of T cells in Graves' hyperthyroidism and ophthalmopathy. That report adds: TCR CDR3 regions were first amplified by RT-PCR with HTBI primers.

The sequence derives from a woman aged 40 to 50 with Graves disease. The chain employs TRBV30 and TRBJ2-3; D unresolved. Specimen: peripheral blood mononuclear cells (PBMCs), collected at new diagnosis, from a patient treated with antithyroid drugs. Here the CDR3 reads CAWTPLDTQYF. For the CDR3, the DNA is TGTGCCTGGACTCCGTTGGATACGCAGTATTTT.